The rows below give T cell receptor beta chains drawn from one sample of a study of blood T cell repertoires in COVID-19. Method: immunoSEQ multiplex PCR; TCRdb's copy keeps in-frame clones and lacks some. The data show about 310,000 clones, 75% to 90% seen once. Sequencing was done on a sample of PBMCs or T cells enriched from blood (not recorded which). These receptors were collected from a man aged 30-40 years who had recovered from COVID-19. CDR3s include the opening cysteine and the closing phenylalanine or tryptophan. Each record gives: D gene, V gene, J gene, clone size, CDR3 protein, CDR3 DNA. A D gene is named only where the DNA matches it firmly. Expanded clones get a size class; other rows say once, few or many, or leave the size out.

>TRBD2|TRBV7-8|TRBJ2-2|NA
CASSRAGGAPGELFF
TGTGCCAGCAGCCGAGCGGGGGGGGCCCCCGGGGAGCTGTTTTTT
>TRBD1|TRBV3-1/TRBV3-2|TRBJ1-1|NA
CASSNQGDTEAFF
TGTGCCAGCAGCAACCAGGGGGACACTGAAGCTTTCTTT
>TRBD1|TRBV9|TRBJ2-2|NA
CASSVEGQGAPWGVTGELFF
TGTGCCAGCAGCGTAGAGGGACAGGGGGCCCCCTGGGGTGTAACCGGGGAGCTGTTTTTT
>NA|TRBV9|TRBJ2-7|NA
CASTEGGDSSYEQYF
TGTGCCAGCACCGAAGGGGGAGATTCCTCCTACGAGCAGTACTTC
>TRBD2|TRBV2|TRBJ2-2|NA
CASRTSGLTGELFF
TGTGCCAGCAGGACTAGCGGACTCACCGGGGAGCTGTTTTTT
>TRBD1|TRBV18|TRBJ1-6|NA
CASSTQGQGASDSPLHF
TGTGCCAGCTCCACCCAGGGACAGGGGGCTTCGGATTCACCCCTCCACTTT
>NA|TRBV6-5|TRBJ1-2|NA
CASQPPGVYGYTF
TGTGCCAGTCAACCCCCAGGGGTCTATGGCTACACCTTC
>TRBD1|TRBV4-1|TRBJ1-1|NA
CASSQVLDRGNTEAFF
TGCGCCAGCAGCCAAGTTCTTGACAGGGGAAACACTGAAGCTTTCTTT
>NA|TRBV9|TRBJ1-6|NA
CASRGAGPYSPLHF
TGTGCCAGCAGGGGGGCAGGGCCGTATTCACCCCTCCACTTT
>NA|TRBV5-1|TRBJ2-7|few
CASSSRGNEQYF
TGCGCCAGCAGCTCCCGGGGGAACGAGCAGTACTTC
>TRBD1|TRBV7-2|TRBJ1-1|NA
CASSLDRGVTEAFF
TGTGCCAGCAGCTTAGACAGGGGGGTAACTGAAGCTTTCTTT
>NA|TRBV5-8|TRBJ1-5|medium-sized
CASSIQGFSNQPQHF
TGTGCCAGCAGTATCCAGGGCTTTTCCAATCAGCCCCAGCATTTT
>NA|TRBV2|TRBJ1-4|NA
CASSFDRGFNEKLFF
TGTGCCAGCAGCTTTGACCGGGGGTTTAATGAAAAACTGTTTTTT
>TRBD1|TRBV29-1|TRBJ2-1|NA
CSVARQGALDEQFF
TGCAGCGTTGCCCGGCAGGGGGCATTAGACGAGCAGTTCTTC
>NA|TRBV9|TRBJ2-5|NA
CASSGRGEETQYF
TGTGCCAGCAGCGGCCGTGGGGAGGAGACCCAGTACTTC
>NA|TRBV2|TRBJ1-3|NA
CASSGQTLSGNTIYF
TGTGCCAGCAGTGGACAAACACTCTCTGGAAACACCATATATTTT
>TRBD1|TRBV14|TRBJ2-1|NA
CASSHWTGNSEEQFF
TGTGCCAGCAGCCATTGGACAGGGAACAGCGAAGAGCAGTTCTTC
>NA|TRBV5-6|TRBJ2-7|NA
CASSLGPDQYF
TGTGCCAGCAGCTTGGGGCCCGATCAGTACTTC
>NA|TRBV7-8|TRBJ1-4|NA
CASSSSPGYATNEKLFF
TGTGCCAGCAGCTCCTCTCCGGGATATGCAACTAATGAAAAACTGTTTTTT
>TRBD2|TRBV4-2|TRBJ2-3|once
CASSQEAGGGDSSTDTQYF
TGTGCCAGCAGCCAAGAAGCTGGCGGGGGGGATTCTAGCACAGATACGCAGTATTTT
>TRBD1|TRBV7-2|TRBJ1-1|NA
CASSRDRGLGTEAFF
TGTGCCAGCAGTCGGGACAGGGGGCTAGGTACTGAAGCTTTCTTT
>NA|TRBV6-5|TRBJ1-5|NA
CASSIRNSNQPQHF
TGTGCCAGCAGCATCAGGAATAGCAATCAGCCCCAGCATTTT
>NA|TRBV27|TRBJ1-6|NA
CATRQVFNSPLHF
TGTGCCACCAGACAGGTTTTTAATTCACCCCTCCACTTT
>TRBD2|TRBV9|TRBJ2-3|NA
CASSPTSGGGTDTQYF
TGTGCCAGCAGCCCAACTAGCGGGGGGGGCACAGATACGCAGTATTTT
>NA|TRBV27|TRBJ1-2|NA
CASGRQSGDHFGTF
TGTGCCAGCGGGCGCCAGTCAGGGGACCACTTTGGGACCTTC
>TRBD2|TRBV4-1|TRBJ2-7|NA
CASSHGSGATYEQYF
TGCGCCAGCAGCCACGGCAGCGGGGCCACCTACGAGCAGTACTTC
>TRBD1|TRBV5-1|TRBJ2-7|few
CASSPGQGSYEQYF
TGCGCCAGCAGCCCTGGACAGGGAAGCTACGAGCAGTACTTC
>NA|TRBV3-1/TRBV3-2|TRBJ1-2|NA
CASRQSGGDRYGYTF
TGTGCCAGCAGACAGTCCGGAGGGGACCGCTATGGCTACACCTTC
>TRBD1|TRBV6-6|TRBJ2-7|once
CASRPGPGTGGFEQYF
TGTGCCAGCAGGCCCGGACCCGGGACAGGGGGCTTTGAGCAGTACTTC
>TRBD1|TRBV3-1/TRBV3-2|TRBJ1-2|NA
CASTPTTGLIKTTF
TGTGCCAGCACCCCTACGACAGGGCTAATTAAAACCACCTTC
>NA|TRBV14|TRBJ1-1|NA
CASSQVGGTEAFF
TGTGCCAGCAGCCAAGTCGGCGGGACTGAAGCTTTCTTT
>TRBD1|TRBV27|TRBJ1-2|once
CASSYRTGNGYTF
TGTGCCAGCAGTTATAGGACAGGGAATGGCTACACCTTC
>TRBD2|TRBV5-1|TRBJ2-5|NA
CASSTDGGAGETQYF
TGCGCCAGCAGCACCGACGGGGGGGCCGGAGAGACCCAGTACTTC
>NA|TRBV2|TRBJ1-2|NA
CASSYKGGDGYTF
TGTGCCAGCAGTTATAAAGGGGGGGATGGCTACACCTTC
>NA|TRBV27|TRBJ2-4|NA
CASSFPGHTYKNIQYF
TGTGCCAGCAGTTTTCCGGGACACACCTACAAAAACATTCAGTACTTC
>TRBD2|TRBV11-2|TRBJ2-5|NA
CASSRITSGGRGETQYF
TGTGCCAGCAGCCGTATAACTAGCGGGGGCAGAGGGGAGACCCAGTACTTC
>TRBD2|TRBV3-1/TRBV3-2|TRBJ2-7|NA
CASSQGLADNEQYF
TGTGCCAGCAGCCAGGGACTAGCCGACAACGAGCAGTACTTC
>TRBD1|TRBV19|TRBJ2-7|NA
CASSNRDSQQYF
TGTGCCAGTAGTAATCGGGACAGCCAGCAGTACTTC
>TRBD1|TRBV18|TRBJ2-5|NA
CASSPRDRALTETQYF
TGTGCCAGCTCACCCCGCGACAGGGCTTTAACAGAGACCCAGTACTTC
>NA|TRBV11-3|TRBJ1-2|NA
CASSLDRQGSGYTF
TGTGCCAGCAGCTTAGATCGGCAGGGCAGTGGCTACACCTTC
>NA|TRBV3-1/TRBV3-2|TRBJ1-2|NA
CASSQGGPVNYGYTF
TGTGCCAGCAGCCAAGGTGGGCCGGTGAACTATGGCTACACCTTC
>NA|TRBV4-3|TRBJ1-5|NA
CASSQDWSGSNQPQHF
TGCGCCAGCAGCCAAGATTGGTCAGGTTCCAATCAGCCCCAGCATTTT
>NA|TRBV30|TRBJ1-5|NA
CAWSVDAGGNQPQHF
TGTGCCTGGAGTGTCGACGCAGGGGGCAATCAGCCCCAGCATTTT
>TRBD1|TRBV29-1|TRBJ2-5|NA
CSAGSGGRETQYF
TGCAGCGCTGGGTCAGGGGGCAGGGAGACCCAGTACTTC
>NA|TRBV6-2/TRBV6-3|TRBJ1-1|NA
CASSYSAGRTEAFF
TGTGCCAGCAGTTACTCAGCAGGGAGGACTGAAGCTTTCTTT
>TRBD1|TRBV5-4|TRBJ2-7|once
CASSLAGGRSYEQYF
TGTGCCAGCAGCTTGGCAGGGGGCAGGTCCTACGAGCAGTACTTC
>TRBD1|TRBV15|TRBJ2-7|NA
CATSRADRASSYEQYF
TGTGCCACCAGCAGGGCGGACAGGGCGAGCTCCTACGAGCAGTACTTC
>TRBD1|TRBV5-6|TRBJ1-1|NA
CASSTRRTGRVPQSEAFF
TGTGCCAGCAGCACGAGACGGACAGGGCGAGTCCCCCAATCTGAAGCTTTCTTT
>TRBD1|TRBV5-6|TRBJ2-7|NA
CASSLAGTVSYEQYF
TGTGCCAGCAGCTTGGCGGGGACAGTCTCCTACGAGCAGTACTTC
>TRBD2|TRBV4-3|TRBJ2-1|NA
CASSQTSGGAYLFF
TGCGCCAGCAGCCAAACTAGCGGGGGGGCCTACCTTTTCTTC
>TRBD2|TRBV27|TRBJ2-7|NA
CASSFLRSGGPYEQYF
TGTGCCAGCAGTTTTTTGAGGAGCGGGGGGCCCTACGAGCAGTACTTC
>TRBD1|TRBV4-1|TRBJ1-3|NA
CASSRGTAGSGNTIYF
TGCGCCAGCAGCCGAGGGACAGCTGGCTCTGGAAACACCATATATTTT
>TRBD2|TRBV6-5|TRBJ2-2|NA
CASSYAGGATGELFF
TGTGCCAGCAGTTACGCGGGGGGGGCCACCGGGGAGCTGTTTTTT
>NA|TRBV27|TRBJ1-2|NA
CASGESYGYTF
TGTGCCAGCGGGGAGAGCTATGGCTACACCTTC
>NA|TRBV5-6|TRBJ2-3|NA
CASSLRQGGTDTQYF
TGTGCCAGCAGCTTGAGGCAGGGGGGTACAGATACGCAGTATTTT